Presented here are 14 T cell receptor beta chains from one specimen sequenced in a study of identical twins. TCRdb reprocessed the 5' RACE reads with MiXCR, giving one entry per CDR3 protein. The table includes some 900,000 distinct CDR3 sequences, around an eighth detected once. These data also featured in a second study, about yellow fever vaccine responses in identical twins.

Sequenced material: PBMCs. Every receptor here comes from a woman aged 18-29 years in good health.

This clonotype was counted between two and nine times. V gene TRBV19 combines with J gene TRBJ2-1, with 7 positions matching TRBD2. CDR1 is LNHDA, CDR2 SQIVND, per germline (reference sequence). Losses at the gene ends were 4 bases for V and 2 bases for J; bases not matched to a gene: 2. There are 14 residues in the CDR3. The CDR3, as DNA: TGTGCCAGTAGTACAGGGACTACCTACAATGAGCAGTTCTTC. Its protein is CASSTGTTYNEQFF. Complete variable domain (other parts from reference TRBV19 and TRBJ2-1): DGGITQSPKYLFRKEGQNVTLSCEQNLNHDAMYWYRQDPGQGLRLIYYSQIVNDFQKGDIAEGYSVSREKKESFPLTVTSAQKNPTAFYLCASSTGTTYNEQFFGPGTRLTVL.

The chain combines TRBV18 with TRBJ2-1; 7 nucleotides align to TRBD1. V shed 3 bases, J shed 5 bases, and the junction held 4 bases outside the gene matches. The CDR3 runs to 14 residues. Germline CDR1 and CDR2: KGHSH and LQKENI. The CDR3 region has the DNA TGTGCCAGCTCACCGGGGACAGCTAACAATGAGCAGTTCTTC. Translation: CASSPGTANNEQFF. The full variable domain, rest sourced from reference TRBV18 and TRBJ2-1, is NAGVMQNPRHLVRRRGQEARLRCSPMKGHSHVYWYRQLPEEGLKFMVYLQKENIIDESGMPKERFSAEFPKEGPSILRIQQVVRGDSAAYFCASSPGTANNEQFFGPGTRLTVL.

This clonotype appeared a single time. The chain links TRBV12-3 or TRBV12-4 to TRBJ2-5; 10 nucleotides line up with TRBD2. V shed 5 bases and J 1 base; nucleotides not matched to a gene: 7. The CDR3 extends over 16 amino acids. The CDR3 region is CASSRLRTSGQETQYF. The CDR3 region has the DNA TGTGCCAGCAGTCGTCTACGGACTAGCGGCCAAGAGACCCAGTACTTC.

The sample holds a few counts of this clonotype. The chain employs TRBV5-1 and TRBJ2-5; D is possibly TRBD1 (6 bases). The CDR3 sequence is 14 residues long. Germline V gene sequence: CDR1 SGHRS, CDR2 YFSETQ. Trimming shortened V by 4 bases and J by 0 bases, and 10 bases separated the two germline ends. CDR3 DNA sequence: TGCGCCAGCAGCGGCTCAGGGGACCAAGAGACCCAGTACTTC. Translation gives CASSGSGDQETQYF. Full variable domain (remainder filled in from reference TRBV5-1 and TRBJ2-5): KAGVTQTPRYLIKTRGQQVTLSCSPISGHRSVSWYQQTPGQGLQFLFEYFSETQRNKGNFPGRFSGRQFSNSRSEMNVSTLELGDSALYLCASSGSGDQETQYFGPGTRLLVL.

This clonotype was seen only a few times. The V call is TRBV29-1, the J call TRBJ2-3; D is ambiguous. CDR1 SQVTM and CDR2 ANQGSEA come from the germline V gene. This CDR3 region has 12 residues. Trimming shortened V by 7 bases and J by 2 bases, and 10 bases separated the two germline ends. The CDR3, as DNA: TGCAGCGCCGTGATCCTCACAGATACGCAGTATTTT. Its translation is CSAVILTDTQYF.

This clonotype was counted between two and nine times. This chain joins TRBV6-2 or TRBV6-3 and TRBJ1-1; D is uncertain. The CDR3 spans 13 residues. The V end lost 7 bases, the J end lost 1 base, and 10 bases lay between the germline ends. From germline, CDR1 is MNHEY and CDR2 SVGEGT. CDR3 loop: CASTLVSNTEAFF. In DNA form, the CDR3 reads TGTGCCAGCACTCTGGTTTCGAACACTGAAGCTTTCTTT.

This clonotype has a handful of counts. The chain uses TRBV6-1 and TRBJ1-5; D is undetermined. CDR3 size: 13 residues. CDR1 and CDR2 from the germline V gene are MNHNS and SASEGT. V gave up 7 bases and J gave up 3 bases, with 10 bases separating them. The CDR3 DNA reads TGTGCCAGCAAGAGGGATATCAATCAGCCCCAGCATTTT. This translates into CASKRDINQPQHF.

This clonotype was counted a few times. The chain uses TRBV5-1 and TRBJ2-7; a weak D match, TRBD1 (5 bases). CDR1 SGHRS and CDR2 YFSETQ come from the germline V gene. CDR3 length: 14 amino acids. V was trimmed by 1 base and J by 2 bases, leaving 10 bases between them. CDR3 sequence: CASSLNRLTYEQYF. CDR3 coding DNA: TGCGCCAGCAGCTTGAACAGGCTGACCTACGAGCAGTACTTC.

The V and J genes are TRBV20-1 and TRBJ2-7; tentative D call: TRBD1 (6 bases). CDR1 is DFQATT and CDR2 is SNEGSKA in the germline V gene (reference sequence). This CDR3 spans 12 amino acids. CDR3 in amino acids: CRPTGHYYEQYF. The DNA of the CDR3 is TGCAGACCTACGGGACACTACTACGAGCAGTACTTC.

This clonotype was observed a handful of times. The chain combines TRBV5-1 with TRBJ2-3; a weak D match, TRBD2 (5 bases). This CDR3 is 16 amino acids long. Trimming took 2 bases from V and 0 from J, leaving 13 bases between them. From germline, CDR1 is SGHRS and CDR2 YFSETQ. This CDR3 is CASSFTTGISTDTQYF. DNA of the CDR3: TGCGCCAGCAGCTTTACAACGGGGATTAGCACAGATACGCAGTATTTT.

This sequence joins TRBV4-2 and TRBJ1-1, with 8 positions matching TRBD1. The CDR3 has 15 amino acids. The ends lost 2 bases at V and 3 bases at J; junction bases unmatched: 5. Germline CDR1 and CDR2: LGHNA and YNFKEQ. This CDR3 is CASSQQTGVDTEAFF. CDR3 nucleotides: TGTGCCAGCAGCCAACAGACAGGGGTGGACACTGAAGCTTTCTTT.

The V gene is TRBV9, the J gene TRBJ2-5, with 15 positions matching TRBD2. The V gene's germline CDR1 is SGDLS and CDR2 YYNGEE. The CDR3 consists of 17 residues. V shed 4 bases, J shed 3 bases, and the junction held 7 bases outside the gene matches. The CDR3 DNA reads TGTGCCAGCAGCCCCGGGACTAGCGGGGGGCTAGAAGAGACCCAGTACTTC. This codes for CASSPGTSGGLEETQYF.

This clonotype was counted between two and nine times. CDR3 sequence (DNA): TGTGCCACCAGCTTCCAGGTTGGGCCATACGAGCAGTACTTC. It codes for CATSFQVGPYEQYF. This chain links TRBV15 with TRBJ2-7, with D uncertain. CDR1 is LNHNV, CDR2 YYDKDF, per germline (reference sequence). This CDR3 is 14 amino acids long. The V and J ends lost 5 bases and 4 bases respectively, with 15 bases between them.

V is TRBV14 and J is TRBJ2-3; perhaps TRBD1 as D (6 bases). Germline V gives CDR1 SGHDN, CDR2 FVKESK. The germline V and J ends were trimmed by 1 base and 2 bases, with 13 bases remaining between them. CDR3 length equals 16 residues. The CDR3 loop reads CASSQATDRTTDTQYF. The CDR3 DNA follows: TGTGCCAGCAGCCAAGCAACTGACAGGACCACAGATACGCAGTATTTT.